One sample yielded the 31 T cell receptor beta chains listed below, sequenced in a study of blood T cells in healthy people across ages. A J-beta primer mix and a sample-barcoded 5' primer were used in a second PCR of roughly 6 to 12 cycles. TCRdb itself ran the 5' RACE reads through MiXCR, one entry per CDR3 protein. The table records around 800,000 distinct CDR3 sequences, roughly 50% of them present only once. The source material was blood. The receptors here all came from an older man in good health.

The CDR3 coding sequence is TGTGCCAGCAGTTCCCCCCGGGGGGTTCGCAATCAGCCCCAGCATTTT. Translated: CASSSPRGVRNQPQHF. V and J are TRBV6-6 and TRBJ1-5, with D perhaps TRBD1 (5 bases). V was trimmed by 4 bases and J by 2 bases, leaving 15 bases between them. This CDR3 is 16 amino acids long. CDR1 and CDR2 (germline): MNHNY, SVGAGI (reference sequence).

Regarding this clonotype: This sequence may be a read error, since a much larger clone differs from it by one base. The chain uses TRBV28 and TRBJ2-3; D might be TRBD2 (6 bases). The germline CDR1 and CDR2 sequences are MDHEN and SYDVKM. Between the trimmed V and J ends, which lost 11 bases and 6 bases, there was a span of 21 bases. CDR3 length equals 14 residues. The CDR3 bases are TGTGCCGGCCAGTACCCCGGGAGCGGTGATACGCAGTATTTT. It translates to CAGQYPGSGDTQYF.

This clonotype showed up just a few times. This chain uses TRBV20-1 with TRBJ2-1; 12 nucleotides agree with TRBD2. CDR3 length: 15 amino acids. The trim removed 5 bases at V and 6 bases at J, leaving 8 bases unmatched. Germline lookup yields CDR1 DFQATT and CDR2 SNEGSKA (reference sequence). DNA of the CDR3: TGCAGTGCTGCTAGCGGGAGGGCCTATAGCAATGAGCAGTTCTTC. This gives the protein CSAASGRAYSNEQFF.

Worth noting for this clonotype: The junction does not match germline at one end; this may be a read error. V gene TRBV5-1 combines with J gene TRBJ2-6; D is possibly TRBD1 (6 bases). CDR1 SGHRS and CDR2 YFSETQ come from the germline V gene. The CDR3 loop spans 18 amino acids. The CDR3 DNA reads TGCACCAGCAGCTTGGGGGCAGGGGTCGTCTCTGGGGCCAACGTCCTGACTTTC. This encodes CTSSLGAGVVSGANVLTF. Full variable domain (remainder filled in from reference TRBV5-1 and TRBJ2-6): KAGVTQTPRYLIKTRGQQVTLSCSPISGHRSVSWYQQTPGQGLQFLFEYFSETQRNKGNFPGRFSGRQFSNSRSEMNVSTLELGDSALYLCTSSLGAGVVSGANVLTFGAGSRLTVL.

This clonotype appeared a few times. V gene TRBV7-4 combines with J gene TRBJ2-7, with TRBD2 identical over 12 bases. Trimming cost V 8 bases and J 0 bases; bases outside gene matches: 26. The CDR3 runs 22 residues. Germline V gives CDR1 SGHVT, CDR2 SQSDAQ. The CDR3 sequence: CASQPGVPFPSGRGRSSYEQYF. The CDR3 DNA follows: TGTGCCAGCCAACCCGGAGTCCCTTTCCCTAGCGGGAGGGGAAGGAGCTCCTACGAGCAGTACTTC.

CDR3 loop: CASSLPLSSYEQYF. The CDR3 DNA follows: TGTGCCAGCAGCTTACCGCTGAGCTCCTACGAGCAGTACTTC. The rearrangement links TRBV7-9 to TRBJ2-7; no clear D. Trimming shortened V by 2 bases and J by 0 bases, and 8 bases separated the two germline ends. This CDR3 spans 14 amino acids. CDR1 is SEHNR and CDR2 is FQNEAQ in the germline V gene (reference sequence).

The chain combines TRBV27 with TRBJ1-1; D might be TRBD1 (6 bases). CDR3 size: 15 residues. V was cut by 5 bases and J by 6 bases, with 19 bases left in between. The germline V gene encodes CDR1 MNHEY and CDR2 SMNVEV (reference sequence). The CDR3 loop is CASSQKQGMFAEAFF. The DNA for the CDR3 is TGTGCCAGCAGTCAGAAACAGGGTATGTTCGCTGAAGCTTTCTTT.

A few counts support this clonotype. The germline gene is not matched at one end of the junction; a read error may be the cause. The chain carries TRBV4-2 and TRBJ2-1, with 12 nucleotides matching TRBD2. This CDR3 has 17 residues. Germline V CDR1 and CDR2: LGHNA, YNFKEQ. The CDR3 DNA follows: TGTGCCAGCAGCCTCCGACTAGCGGGAGTTGGTCACAATCAGCAGTTCTTC. It yields the protein CASSLRLAGVGHNQQFF.

This clonotype was seen only a few times. The chain has TRBV25-1 and TRBJ1-2; D unclear. Trimming took off 1 base at V and 8 bases at J, with 14 bases between the two ends. The CDR3 has 14 residues. CDR1 MGHDK and CDR2 SYGVNS come from the germline V gene. The DNA for the CDR3 is TGTGCCAGCAGTGAATTCCTTTTTGCGGGAGGCTACACCTTC. Translation: CASSEFLFAGGYTF.

The rearrangement uses TRBV9 and TRBJ2-7; a weak D match, TRBD1 (7 bases). V lost 1 base, J lost 4 bases, and 12 bases lay in between. The CDR3 sequence is 14 residues long. The germline CDR1 and CDR2 sequences are SGDLS and YYNGEE. CDR3 residues: CASSVSAGGYEQYF. CDR3 bases: TGTGCCAGCAGCGTATCCGCAGGGGGGTACGAGCAGTACTTC.

The chain recombines TRBV29-1 with TRBJ1-5; TRBD1 agrees at 11 bases. The V segment lost 7 bases and the J segment 5 bases; nucleotides outside the gene matches: 4. The CDR3 is 13 amino acids. Germline V CDR1 and CDR2: SQVTM, ANQGSEA. The CDR3 sequence is CSAGQGADQPQHF. CDR3 DNA: TGCAGCGCTGGACAGGGGGCCGATCAGCCCCAGCATTTT.

V and J are TRBV6-6 and TRBJ2-3; 10 nucleotides line up with TRBD2. The CDR3 has 13 residues. From germline, CDR1 is MNHNY and CDR2 SVGAGI (reference sequence). Losses at the gene ends were 6 bases for V and 14 bases for J; bases not matched to a gene: 11. This CDR3 reads CASSGTSDRDAYF. The CDR3 coding sequence is TGTGCCAGCAGCGGGACTAGCGACAGAGACGCGTATTTT.

The chain uses TRBV27 and TRBJ2-1, with D perhaps given as TRBD1 or TRBD2 (5 bases each). Trimming took off 3 bases at V and 10 bases at J, with 16 bases between the two ends. In germline, CDR1 is MNHEY, CDR2 SMNVEV (reference sequence). CDR3 size: 14 residues. CDR3 loop: CASSFRDGLREQFF. The CDR3 DNA is TGTGCCAGCAGTTTCCGGGACGGACTTCGCGAGCAGTTCTTC.

A few counts support this clonotype. The chain links TRBV5-1 to TRBJ2-7; 8 nucleotides align to TRBD1. The length of the CDR3 is 14 residues. J gave up 2 bases and V 4 bases, and 5 bases lay outside the gene matches. Germline V CDR1 and CDR2: SGHRS, YFSETQ. The CDR3 spells CASSARTGTYEQYF. In DNA, the CDR3 is TGCGCCAGCAGCGCTCGGACAGGGACCTACGAGCAGTACTTC.

This chain links TRBV7-2 with TRBJ2-4, with TRBD2 as a possible D gene (6 bases). TRBJ2-7 explains the end of the DNA better; the J call may be wrong. The CDR3 consists of 14 residues. The germline gives CDR1 SGHTA, CDR2 FQGNSA. The CDR3 spells CASSIGGGGYEQYF. CDR3 DNA: TGTGCCAGCAGTATAGGTGGGGGAGGTTACGAGCAGTACTTC.

The J gene is TRBJ2-5, the V gene TRBV7-2; 7 bases are shared with TRBD1. This CDR3 is 12 amino acids long. V lost 6 bases, J lost 4 bases, and 2 bases stayed unmatched. The germline V gene has CDR1 SGHTA and CDR2 FQGNSA. The chain's CDR3 is CASSSGGETQYF. DNA of the CDR3: TGTGCCAGCAGTTCAGGGGGAGAGACCCAGTACTTC.

This clonotype was observed a single time. V gene TRBV5-4 combines with J gene TRBJ2-5; 8 bases match TRBD2. The J call may be in error: the DNA end matches TRBJ2-7 better. The CDR3 contains 15 residues. Germline V lookup: CDR1 SGHNT, CDR2 YYREEE (reference sequence). CDR3 in amino acids: CASSLPQAGVYEQYF. CDR3 sequence (DNA): TGTGCCAGCAGCTTACCCCAAGCGGGAGTTTACGAGCAGTACTTC.

Only a few counts were recorded for this clonotype. The chain combines TRBV20-1 with TRBJ2-3, with D uncertain. Germline CDR1 and CDR2: DFQATT and SNEGSKA (reference sequence). CDR3 length: 15 residues. V gave up 0 bases and J gave up 14 bases, with 24 bases separating them. The CDR3 sequence: CSARDRAELLRYAYF. In DNA form, the CDR3 reads TGCAGTGCTAGAGATAGGGCGGAACTGCTCCGATACGCGTATTTT.

This chain links TRBV6-5 with TRBJ2-1; either TRBD1 or TRBD2 may supply D (6 bases each). CDR1 is MNHEY and CDR2 is SVGAGI in the germline V gene. V shed 8 bases and J shed 9 bases, with 23 bases lying between them. The CDR3 sequence is 15 residues long. The CDR3 DNA reads TGTGCCAGCGCTTTAGGGGGGCCGAGTTTGGGTGAGCAGTTCTTC. It codes for CASALGGPSLGEQFF.

The V gene is TRBV3-1, the J gene TRBJ2-2, with 9 bases fitting TRBD2. From germline, CDR1 is LGHDT and CDR2 YNNKEL (reference sequence). The CDR3 contains 17 residues. J gave up 0 bases and V 1 base, and 3 bases lay outside the gene matches. CDR3 protein: CASSQGLAGSNTGELFF. CDR3 bases: TGTGCCAGCAGCCAAGGGCTAGCGGGATCGAACACCGGGGAGCTGTTTTTT.

The chain uses TRBV10-3 and TRBJ2-5, with 7 bases that match TRBD1. The germline V gene encodes CDR1 ENHRY and CDR2 SYGVKD. The CDR3 contains 11 residues. V trimming: 9 bases; J trimming: 11 bases; junction bases outside the gene matches: 9. CDR3 DNA sequence: TGTGCCATACGACAGGGTGGTGAGCAGTACTTC. Amino acids: CAIRQGGEQYF.

This clonotype was seen ten or more times. The gene calls are TRBV4-2 and TRBJ2-1, with D tentatively TRBD2 (5 bases). In germline, CDR1 is LGHNA, CDR2 YNFKEQ. Trimming took 1 base from V and 6 from J, leaving 10 bases between them. The CDR3 loop spans 14 amino acids. The chain's CDR3 is CASSQARAFNEQFF. The CDR3 nucleotides are TGTGCCAGCAGCCAAGCGCGGGCTTTCAATGAGCAGTTCTTC.

This clonotype was observed at least ten times. The CDR3 region is CSARPEETQYF. CDR3 nucleotide sequence: TGCAGTGCTAGACCGGAGGAGACCCAGTACTTC. The chain joins TRBV20-1 to TRBJ2-5; D remains unclear. Trimming left V 2 bases short and J 5 bases short, with 6 bases between. Germline CDR1 is DFQATT and CDR2 is SNEGSKA (reference sequence). The CDR3 spans 11 residues.

V is TRBV20-1 and J is TRBJ2-4; 13 bases align to TRBD2. The CDR3 sequence is 16 residues long. Germline values: CDR1 DFQATT, CDR2 SNEGSKA (reference sequence). The junction had 14 bases not matched to a gene; V was cut back by 2 bases and J by 13 bases. The CDR3 region is CSARPGTSGNFGEQYF. CDR3 nucleotide sequence: TGCAGTGCTAGACCCGGGACTAGCGGGAACTTTGGTGAGCAGTACTTC.

V is TRBV5-1 and J is TRBJ2-1; 12 nucleotides line up with TRBD2. From germline, CDR1 is SGHRS and CDR2 YFSETQ. Trimming removed 0 bases from V and 8 bases from J; junction bases left unmatched: 12. The CDR3 is 18 residues long. DNA for the CDR3: TGCGCCAGCAGCTTGGCCCGCTCTAGCGGGAGGGCCTCGGATGAGCAGTTCTTC. Residues: CASSLARSSGRASDEQFF.

The V gene is TRBV7-2, the J gene TRBJ2-7; TRBD2 matches at 7 bases. V lost 1 base to trimming and J lost 0 bases; unmatched junction nucleotides: 6. Germline V gene sequence: CDR1 SGHTA, CDR2 FQGNSA. This CDR3 is built from 16 residues. The CDR3: CASSLEAGTTSYEQYF. In nucleotides, the CDR3 is TGTGCCAGCAGCTTAGAGGCCGGGACTACCTCCTACGAGCAGTACTTC. The full variable domain, rest sourced from reference TRBV7-2 and TRBJ2-7, is GAGVSQSPSNKVTEKGKDVELRCDPISGHTALYWYRQSLGQGLEFLIYFQGNSAPDKSGLPSDRFSAERTGGSVSTLTIQRTQQEDSAVYLCASSLEAGTTSYEQYFGPGTRLTVT.

This clonotype appeared a single time. One junction end does not reproduce the germline sequence, and a read error may be involved. The rearrangement joins TRBV7-2 to TRBJ2-7; no definite D call. Germline lookup yields CDR1 SGHTA and CDR2 FQGNSA. This CDR3 spans 13 amino acids. CDR3 nucleotide sequence: TGTGCCTGCAGCCCTCATGTTCAGGACGAGCAGTACTTC. Its protein is CACSPHVQDEQYF.

As regards this clonotype: One junction end does not reproduce the germline sequence, and a read error may be involved. The chain links TRBV20-1 to TRBJ1-2, with D perhaps TRBD1 (5 bases). The CDR3 consists of 13 residues. CDR1 DFQATT and CDR2 SNEGSKA come from the germline V gene (reference sequence). CDR3 nucleotides: TGCAGTGCTAGAGATCGGCAGGGTGGAGGCTTCACCTTC. Protein sequence: CSARDRQGGGFTF.

This chain links TRBV28 with TRBJ1-1; 10 bases agree with TRBD1. Germline V gene sequence: CDR1 MDHEN, CDR2 SYDVKM. This CDR3 spans 14 amino acids. Trimming at V came to 7 bases and at J to 6 bases, leaving 8 bases not matched to a gene. Written as DNA, the CDR3 is TGTGCCAGCACCCGACAGGGGGCCAATGCTGAAGCTTTCTTT. It codes for CASTRQGANAEAFF.

The chain combines TRBV19 with TRBJ2-4; no definite D call. The J call may be wrong; the DNA end is better matched by TRBJ2-7. The CDR3 is 13 residues long. CDR1 and CDR2 from the germline V gene are LNHDA and SQIVND (reference sequence). CDR3 sequence reads: CASSWGFSYEQYF. CDR3 in DNA: TGTGCCAGTAGTTGGGGATTTTCCTACGAGCAGTACTTC.

The chain is built from TRBV5-1 and TRBJ2-4; D may match TRBD1 or TRBD2 (6 bases each). Germline V gene data show CDR1 as SGHRS and CDR2 as YFSETQ. The V end was cut by 0 bases, the J end by 13 bases, with 14 bases between. The CDR3 is made up of 13 amino acids. For the CDR3, the DNA is TGCGCCAGCAGCTTGGCGGGGGCAAAGGAGCAGTACTTC. Its protein product is CASSLAGAKEQYF.